The following is a T cell receptor beta chain sequence with its context. Its cognate antigen has yet to be identified. Base qualities were left out, and no much larger clone turns up one base away. The immunoSEQ Assay, a bias-controlled multiplex PCR, was used to amplify TCRbeta CDR3 regions from genomic DNA. The original pipeline was this. Within the assay, amplification of reference gene primers was used to estimate how many nucleated cells each sample contained. To quantify the absolute abundance of each unique TCRbeta CDR3 rearrangement, sequence reads were collapsed and filtered. Productive Simpson clonality was computed per sample as the square root of Simpson's diversity index over productive rearrangements. TCRdb holds this immuneACCESS table with in-frame rearrangements only. Some clones are missing; in checked studies, unresolved V genes explain under half, and the rest has no known cause. The DNA was the basis for D and trimming; V, J and clone size are from that table. In this sample the table shows 150,000 to 200,000 clones, approximately 87% of which occur a single time. 2.5% of the sample comes from the top ten.

This sample was taken from a study of blood T cell repertoires in COVID-19 (dated by TCRdb to the early 2020s). With regard to the full study: The collaborator samples originated in the United States, Italy and Spain and spanned the acute and convalescent phases of COVID-19. The samples were drawn from the first 160 participants of the ongoing ImmuneRACE study and from 950 to 1,500 subjects provided by 6 global collaborators. Subjects who had been exposed to COVID-19, were actively infected with it, or had recovered from it provided the deeply sampled blood TCRbeta repertoires that made up the dataset. The material from the prospective study consisted of cDNA or gDNA derived from T cells, B-cell-depleted T cells, or PBMCs. Where HLA class I and class II types were available, the types were taken from metadata supplied by the sample provider, not from assay-based typing. Nearly every sample came with metadata listing a de-identified subject ID, COVID-19 status, age in years and sex. The repertoires were released in a freely available public database intended as a resource for research on the immune response to SARS-CoV-2. Results and caveats for the whole study, not just this receptor: The quantity of clinical and demographic metadata differed by source and by participant and was supplied without curation.

Unmatched junction bases come to 10, with V trimmed by 8 bases and J by 7 bases. Taken from cysteine to phenylalanine, the CDR3 has 14 residues. This entry keeps only the CDR3 DNA: 42 bases, framed from base 1. Based on the germline V gene, the CDR1 and CDR2 sequences are MNHEY and SVGAGI. Collaborating institutions collected whole blood in K2EDTA tubes following their own protocols. For TCRbeta analysis, collaborators shipped samples as frozen whole blood, isolated PBMCs, or DNA extracted from either of those sample types. The sequencing input was peripheral blood. The sequence links TRBV6-5 to TRBJ1-5; TRBD1 aligns with 8 central bases. The clonotype was recovered from a middle-aged man with active or convalescent COVID-19. The CDR3 region reads CASSAGDRGQPQHF. The bases read TGTGCCAGCTCTGCAGGAGACAGGGGACAGCCCCAGCATTTT.